The rows below give T cell receptor beta chains drawn from one sample of a study of blood T cell repertoires in COVID-19. Libraries were prepared by immunoSEQ multiplex PCR; TCRdb keeps only in-frame clonotypes and omits some of them. The sample yields about 120,000 clones, 75% to 85% seen once. Sequences were obtained from peripheral blood. These receptors all come from a human donor in a cohort sampled during active COVID-19. Each CDR3 is given with its conserved first and last residue. Fields, in order: D gene, clone size, J gene, V gene, CDR3 DNA, CDR3 protein. D genes are given only for firm matches. Size is omitted from some rows. Given values are once, few, many or a class for expanded clones.

TRBD1 - TRBJ1-1 TRBV28 TGTGCCAGCAGAACAGGGGACCACGCAGCTTTCTTT CASRTGDHAAFF
- many TRBJ1-3 TRBV5-6 TGTGCCAGCAGCTTGGTGGCAGGGGCCTCTGGAAACACCATATATTTT CASSLVAGASGNTIYF
- few TRBJ2-1 TRBV28 TGTGCCAGCAGTTATAGCGGACGCAACAATGAGCAGTTCTTC CASSYSGRNNEQFF
TRBD1 once TRBJ2-7 TRBV2 TGTGCCAGCAGCTCGGACAGGGGAACCTACGAGCAGTACTTC CASSSDRGTYEQYF
- - TRBJ1-2 TRBV18 TGTGCCAGCTCACCACTCAGGACTGATAACTATGGCTACACCTTC CASSPLRTDNYGYTF
TRBD2 once TRBJ2-7 TRBV24-1 TGTGCCACCAGTCAAGCGGGAGGGCCCAAGGAGCAGTACTTC CATSQAGGPKEQYF
TRBD2 - TRBJ2-7 TRBV28 TGTGCCAGCAGTTTATCCCCCCGCGGTGTGGTTAGCGGGAGTTACGAGCAGTACTTC CASSLSPRGVVSGSYEQYF
TRBD1 medium-sized TRBJ1-1 TRBV24-1 TGTGCCACCAAAGGACAGGGAGGCACTGAAGCTTTCTTT CATKGQGGTEAFF
TRBD2 - TRBJ2-3 TRBV7-3 TGTGCCAGCAGCGACGGGACTAGGCCCCCAGATACGCAGTATTTT CASSDGTRPPDTQYF
TRBD2 medium-sized TRBJ2-7 TRBV6-2/TRBV6-3 TGTGCCAGCAGTTACTCTCTAGCGGGAGGGCCGGACGAGCAGTACTTC CASSYSLAGGPDEQYF
TRBD1 - TRBJ1-5 TRBV2 TGTGCCAGCAGCTTCACAGGGGGCTCAGGACAGCCCCAGCATTTT CASSFTGGSGQPQHF
TRBD2 few TRBJ2-7 TRBV11-2 TGTGCCAGCAGCTTATCTAGCGGGAGATCCTACTTC CASSLSSGRSYF
- - TRBJ1-2 TRBV7-9 TGTGCCAGCAGCTTCCTAGCCCGACCCAACTATGGCTACACCTTC CASSFLARPNYGYTF
- few TRBJ2-7 TRBV6-5 TGTGCCAGCAGAACCAGGGGCCTCCACGAGCAGTACTTC CASRTRGLHEQYF
- - TRBJ1-1 TRBV4-1 TGCGCCAGCAGCCAAGAAGGACAGCCGAACACTGAAGCTTTCTTT CASSQEGQPNTEAFF